This T cell receptor (beta chain) was retrieved from a study of cytomegalovirus exposure and HLA in healthy donors. Across the whole study: Genotyping of hundreds of donors showed that 80% to 85% belonged to the Caucasian-associated ancestry cluster. Notes on the study in general: Immune exposure was documented only through CMV serostatus. V- and J-gene trimming in TCR beta was tied to a missense DCLRE1C variant by an analysis performed later.

13 Jbeta primers and 60 Vbeta primers were used for the PCR. Here immunoSEQ multiplex PCR was the method, and the copy in TCRdb shows in-frame clones only, minus some. This table holds approximately 90,000 clones, about 80% found once. Notes on this clone: What it recognizes is unknown.

The TCR comes from a male donor in good health and CMV-seronegative. The material sequenced was PBMCs.

Here the CDR3 reads CASSKDRGAYEQYF. The DNA for the CDR3 is TGTGCCAGTAGTAAGGACAGGGGCGCTTACGAGCAGTACTTC. The rearrangement links TRBV19 to TRBJ2-7; 9 positions match TRBD1. Germline CDR1 LNHDA, CDR2 SQIVND (reference sequence). V lost 4 bases to trimming and J lost 4 bases; unmatched junction nucleotides: 5. The CDR3 totals 14 residues.